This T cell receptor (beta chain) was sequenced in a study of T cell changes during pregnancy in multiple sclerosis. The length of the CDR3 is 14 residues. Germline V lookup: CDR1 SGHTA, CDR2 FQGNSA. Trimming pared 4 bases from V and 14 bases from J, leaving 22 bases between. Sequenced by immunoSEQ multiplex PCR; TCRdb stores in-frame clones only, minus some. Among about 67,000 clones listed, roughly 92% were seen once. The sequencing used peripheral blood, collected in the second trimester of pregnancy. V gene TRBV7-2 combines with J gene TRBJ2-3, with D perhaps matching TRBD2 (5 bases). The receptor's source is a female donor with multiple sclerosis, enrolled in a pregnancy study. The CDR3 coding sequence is TGTGCCAGCAGCTCGTACATCCAGCGACGGGATTGGTATTTT. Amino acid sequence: CASSSYIQRRDWYF.